This T cell receptor beta chain was sequenced during a study of lymphopenia after photon versus proton radiotherapy. General observations from the study: Proton therapy kept repertoires fairly stable, unlike photons, which gained effector/memory cells. Oligoclonal CD8+ Temra expansion after nadir drove photon patients' diversity drop. Larger post-nadir TCR diversity loss correlated inversely with survival in deceased patients.

Germline CDR1 is SGHAT and CDR2 is FQNNGV. The CDR3 is 13 residues long. A note on this clone: Antigen unknown. Germline is not matched at one junction end, which may reflect a read error.

Some clones are missing from TCRdb's copy, which holds only in-frame ones; the method was immunoSEQ multiplex PCR. The table lists 55,000 to 85,000 clones, about 90% of them singletons, with about 2.2% in the top ten. This clonotype was sampled from a woman aged 40-49 years with cholangiocarcinoma. The gene calls are TRBV11-2 and TRBJ2-7; 9 bases match TRBD2. The source was peripheral blood, collected from a patient treated with photon-based radiotherapy. The CDR3 bases are TGTGCCAGCAGGGCGGGGGGGCGTACCGAGCAGTACTTT. It codes for CASRAGGRTEQYF.